What follows are 27 T cell receptor beta chains derived from one specimen sequenced in a study of post-analysis software for immune sequencing data. Findings and limits, study-wide: Five TRBV segments were significantly more frequent in patients than in controls. TRBV5-6, TRBV5-1 and TRBV20-1 were among these segments.

Incorporated into the TCR beta cDNA libraries were unique molecular identifiers, which served to reduce PCR and sequencing biases. TCRdb re-analysed the PCR reads in MiXCR, keeping a single row per CDR3 protein. The sample lists hundreds of thousands of distinct CDR3 sequences, about 27% occurring once. No antigen has been identified for these receptors. Sequenced material: blood. Every receptor here comes from a girl aged 10 to 17 with multiple sclerosis.

The chain couples TRBV4-3 to TRBJ1-5, with TRBD1 matching 8 bases. The CDR3 spans 17 residues. CDR1 and CDR2 (germline): LGHNA, YSLEER. V gave up 6 bases and J gave up 0 bases; unmatched junction bases: 10. CDR3 protein: CASSHDRGAGSNQPQHF. CDR3 nucleotides: TGCGCCAGCAGTCACGACAGGGGAGCGGGTAGCAATCAGCCCCAGCATTTT.

The rearrangement links TRBV7-8 to TRBJ2-1, with D perhaps matching TRBD1 or TRBD2 (5 bases each). The CDR3 totals 16 residues. The V end was cut by 5 bases, the J end by 2 bases, with 16 bases between. Germline lookup yields CDR1 SGHVS and CDR2 FQNEAQ. The CDR3 DNA sequence: TGTGCCAGCAGCCCGGCCACCGGGACGGCCTACAATGAGCAGTTCTTC. This encodes CASSPATGTAYNEQFF.

At least ten counts were recorded for this clonotype. This chain joins TRBV20-1 and TRBJ2-6; no firm D call. CDR3 length equals 16 residues. The germline V gene encodes CDR1 DFQATT and CDR2 SNEGSKA (reference sequence). The ends were cut back, 1 base at V and 0 bases at J, with 10 bases in the middle. The CDR3 here is CSARVQALSGANVLTF. CDR3 coding DNA: TGCAGTGCTAGAGTGCAGGCCCTCTCTGGGGCCAACGTCCTGACTTTC.

The table lists this clonotype with a few counts. This chain connects TRBV5-1 to TRBJ1-2; tentative D call: TRBD1 (5 bases). Trimming cost V 5 bases and J 3 bases, with 11 bases left between them. Germline V gives CDR1 SGHRS, CDR2 YFSETQ. The CDR3 has 13 amino acids. CDR3 nucleotides: TGCGCCAGCAGACCCGGAGGGGACTATGGCTACACCTTC. This codes for CASRPGGDYGYTF.

This clonotype was recorded many times. The chain carries TRBV11-2 and TRBJ2-1, with TRBD1 identical over 7 bases. Germline V gene sequence: CDR1 SGHAT, CDR2 FQNNGV. CDR3 length: 14 residues. V was clipped by 6 bases and J by 4 bases; unmatched bases: 6. CDR3 coding DNA: TGTGCCAGCAGTCTTCGGGACAGTTACAATGAGCAGTTCTTC. Its protein is CASSLRDSYNEQFF.

A few counts support this clonotype. The DNA for the CDR3 is TGTGCCAGCAGCGCCGGGACTAGCCCACAAGAGACCCAGTACTTC. It yields the protein CASSAGTSPQETQYF. The chain is built from TRBV9 and TRBJ2-5; 9 bases align to TRBD2. V gave up 3 bases and J gave up 2 bases; unmatched junction bases: 5. The CDR3 is 15 amino acids. Germline V gives CDR1 SGDLS, CDR2 YYNGEE.

The chain uses TRBV29-1 and TRBJ2-4, with TRBD1 identical over 7 bases. Germline CDR1 reads SQVTM; CDR2 reads ANQGSEA. CDR3 length equals 14 residues. Germline trimming cut 2 bases from V and 8 bases from J; bases unmatched to any gene: 9. CDR3 protein: CSVEPTGQGDIQYF. Here the CDR3 DNA reads TGCAGCGTTGAACCTACGGGGCAGGGGGACATTCAGTACTTC. The full variable domain, its missing parts supplied by reference TRBV29-1 and TRBJ2-4, is SAVISQKPSRDICQRGTSLTIQCQVDSQVTMMFWYRQQPGQSLTLIATANQGSEATYESGFVIDKFPISRPNLTFSTLTVSNMSPEDSSIYLCSVEPTGQGDIQYFGAGTRLSVL.

This rearrangement joins TRBV21-1 to TRBJ1-5; the table's TRBD1 call for D was not verified on the DNA. TRBV21-1 is a known pseudogene. CDR3 length: 16 amino acids. CDR3 loop: CASSHRAQGCNQPQHF. The CDR3, as DNA: TGTGCCAGCAGCCATCGGGCGCAGGGGTGCAATCAGCCCCAGCATTTT.

A few counts support this clonotype. The V gene is TRBV4-1, the J gene TRBJ2-3; 7 bases are a match to TRBD2. After removal of 3 bases from V and 2 bases from J, the junction contained 5 bases not matched to a gene. The CDR3 runs 15 residues. Germline loops: CDR1 MGHRA, CDR2 YSYEKL. The DNA for the CDR3 is TGCGCCAGCAGCCATGGGCGGGGGTTCACAGATACGCAGTATTTT. This codes for CASSHGRGFTDTQYF.

This clonotype was seen more than once but under ten times. This sequence joins TRBV20-1 and TRBJ2-7; the match to TRBD1 covers 7 bases. Germline values: CDR1 DFQATT, CDR2 SNEGSKA (reference sequence). Trimming cost V 0 bases and J 5 bases; bases outside gene matches: 10. The CDR3 spans 15 residues. CDR3 nucleotide sequence: TGCAGTGCTAGAGATCTACAGGGGCCGTCCAACGAGCAGTACTTC. It encodes CSARDLQGPSNEQYF.

As to this clonotype: Germline is not matched at one junction end, which may reflect a read error. V gene TRBV5-1 combines with J gene TRBJ2-4, with TRBD1 matching over 10 bases. This CDR3 comprises 15 residues. Germline CDR1 and CDR2: SGHRS and YFSETQ. The CDR3, as DNA: TGCGCCAGCGGCTTGTTGGGGGACAGGGGCATCATTCAGTACTTC. Protein: CASGLLGDRGIIQYF.

The rearrangement joins TRBV28 to TRBJ2-3; either TRBD1 or TRBD2 may fit D (5 bases each). Trimming stripped 1 base from V and 1 base from J, with 15 bases between. CDR1 MDHEN and CDR2 SYDVKM come from the germline V gene. The length of the CDR3 is 17 residues. The CDR3 loop is CASSLSGTGGGTDTQYF. CDR3 bases: TGTGCCAGCAGTTTATCCGGGACCGGAGGTGGCACAGATACGCAGTATTTT.

This clonotype came up a few times. The gene calls are TRBV28 and TRBJ2-7; 10 nucleotides agree with TRBD2. Germline CDR1 reads MDHEN; CDR2 reads SYDVKM. The trim removed 3 bases at V and 0 bases at J, leaving 5 bases unmatched. This CDR3 is 16 amino acids long. The CDR3 region has the DNA TGTGCCAGCAGTTTCCCACTAGCGGGGAGCTCCTACGAGCAGTACTTC. As protein: CASSFPLAGSSYEQYF.

The V and J genes are TRBV5-5 and TRBJ2-1, with D tentatively TRBD2 (5 bases). The CDR3 has 20 residues. From germline, CDR1 is SGHKS and CDR2 YYEKEE (reference sequence). V lost 3 bases, J lost 4 bases, and 29 bases lay in between. The chain's CDR3 is CASSSRYPRGMGLGYNEQFF. The CDR3 coding sequence is TGTGCCAGCAGCTCGAGGTACCCCCGGGGAATGGGGTTAGGGTACAATGAGCAGTTCTTC.

The rearrangement uses TRBV27 and TRBJ1-1; D uncertain. V shed 0 bases and J shed 4 bases, with 9 bases lying between them. Per germline, CDR1 MNHEY and CDR2 SMNVEV (reference sequence). The CDR3 runs 14 residues. The CDR3 bases are TGTGCCAGCAGTTTATCGATGTCTGGCACTGAAGCTTTCTTT. Encoded protein: CASSLSMSGTEAFF.

A few counts support this clonotype. This chain joins TRBV24-1 and TRBJ2-3; D may match TRBD1 or TRBD2 (5 bases each). The V gene's germline CDR1 is KGHDR and CDR2 SFDVKD. The CDR3 sequence is 16 residues long. Trimming removed 3 bases at V and 8 bases at J, with 20 bases between. CDR3 amino acids: CATSDVPGTWESTQYF. Written as DNA, the CDR3 is TGTGCCACCAGTGATGTTCCGGGGACGTGGGAGTCTACGCAGTATTTT.

This clonotype was observed a single time. The V gene is TRBV19, the J gene TRBJ1-1; possibly TRBD1 for D (6 bases). V was pared by 7 bases and J by 0 bases, with 15 bases between. Looked up from germline, CDR1 is LNHDA and CDR2 is SQIVND (reference sequence). The CDR3 length is 15 residues. CDR3 in amino acids: CASTLLRGMNTEAFF. In nucleotides, the CDR3 is TGTGCCAGTACCCTCTTAAGGGGGATGAACACTGAAGCTTTCTTT. Looking up the rest from reference TRBV19 and TRBJ1-1 gives the full variable domain: DGGITQSPKYLFRKEGQNVTLSCEQNLNHDAMYWYRQDPGQGLRLIYYSQIVNDFQKGDIAEGYSVSREKKESFPLTVTSAQKNPTAFYLCASTLLRGMNTEAFFGQGTRLTVV.

There are a few counts of this clonotype. At one of its ends the junction is not consistent with the germline gene, which may arise from a read error. The CDR3 bases are TGTGCCACCAGCAGAGATGGGGGCAGGAGCAGAGATACGCAGTATTTT. Its translation is CATSRDGGRSRDTQYF. This chain links TRBV15 with TRBJ2-3, with a tentative D call TRBD1 (6 bases). The CDR3 sequence is 16 residues long. The V gene's germline CDR1 is LNHNV and CDR2 YYDKDF (reference sequence).

A note on this clonotype: One end of the junction does not line up with germline, which may come from a read error. The CDR3 reads CAGSPRLDNNEQFF. The DNA of the CDR3 is TGTGCCGGCAGCCCCAGACTCGATAACAATGAGCAGTTCTTC. V is TRBV7-2 and J is TRBJ2-1; D gene ambiguous. Germline-derived CDR1 and CDR2 are SGHTA and FQGNSA. This CDR3 is 14 amino acids long.

This sequence joins TRBV29-1 and TRBJ2-2; possibly TRBD2 for D (5 bases). Germline values: CDR1 SQVTM, CDR2 ANQGSEA. The CDR3 totals 11 residues. V was clipped by 6 bases and J by 3 bases, with 5 bases between them. CDR3 amino acids: CSVRDTGELFF. The CDR3 nucleotides read TGCAGCGTGCGGGACACCGGGGAGCTGTTTTTT.

The table lists this clonotype with a few counts. CDR3 nucleotide sequence: TGTGCCAGCAGGATTCCGGGGTTGGGCTACACCTTC. Translating it yields CASRIPGLGYTF. The gene calls are TRBV27 and TRBJ1-2; D is uncertain. Germline V gene sequence: CDR1 MNHEY, CDR2 SMNVEV (reference sequence). The CDR3 has 12 residues. Trimming shortened V by 6 bases and J by 8 bases, and 13 bases separated the two germline ends.

This chain joins TRBV10-3 and TRBJ2-6; D is tentatively TRBD1 or TRBD2 (5 bases each). Germline CDR1 is ENHRY and CDR2 is SYGVKD. The CDR3 consists of 15 residues. V lost 8 bases and J lost 4, with 15 bases in between. CDR3: CAIPNRGAGANVLTF. The DNA of the CDR3 is TGTGCCATCCCGAACCGAGGGGCCGGGGCCAACGTCCTGACTTTC.

This clonotype was counted only a few times. The V and J genes are TRBV12-3 or TRBV12-4 and TRBJ1-6; a possible D gene is TRBD1 (5 bases). V lost 6 bases, J lost 10 bases, and 16 bases lay in between. The length of the CDR3 is 14 residues. CDR3 in amino acids: CASRTHRLPSPLHF. CDR3 bases: TGTGCCAGCAGGACCCACAGGCTACCATCACCCCTCCACTTT.

V is TRBV5-1 and J is TRBJ2-1, with TRBD2 matching over 7 bases. Germline V gives CDR1 SGHRS, CDR2 YFSETQ. J was trimmed by 8 bases and V by 5 bases; bases with no gene match: 19. CDR3 length equals 17 residues. The DNA of the CDR3 is TGCGCCAGCAGTTTGTGGGGCTCACGCGGGAGCAAGGATGAGCAGTTCTTC. Amino acids: CASSLWGSRGSKDEQFF.

This clonotype showed up just a few times. A junction end diverges from the germline sequence, so it may reflect a read error. The chain links TRBV5-6 to TRBJ2-6; tentatively, D is TRBD1 or TRBD2 (5 bases each). CDR1 and CDR2 (germline): SGHDT, YYEEEE. This CDR3 contains 15 residues. CDR3 coding DNA: TGTGCCGGCAGCTTCAGGGTAGCGGGGGCCAACGTCCTGACTTTC. Its protein product is CAGSFRVAGANVLTF.

There are a few counts of this clonotype. The junction differs from germline at one of its ends, possibly a read error. The rearrangement joins TRBV12-3 or TRBV12-4 to TRBJ1-5; 7 bases match TRBD1. The CDR3 spans 16 residues. CDR3 nucleotides: TGTGCCAGCAGTTTAGGGAACAGGGCAGGGGGTCAGCCCCCGCATTTT. It specifies CASSLGNRAGGQPPHF.

The genes are TRBV7-9 and TRBJ2-5; D is undetermined. V shed 1 base and J shed 3 bases, with 12 bases lying between them. This CDR3 spans 15 amino acids. Germline V gives CDR1 SEHNR, CDR2 FQNEAQ (reference sequence). The CDR3 coding sequence is TGTGCCAGCAGCTTAGGGGATCGGGTAAAAGAGACCCAGTACTTC. Its translation is CASSLGDRVKETQYF.